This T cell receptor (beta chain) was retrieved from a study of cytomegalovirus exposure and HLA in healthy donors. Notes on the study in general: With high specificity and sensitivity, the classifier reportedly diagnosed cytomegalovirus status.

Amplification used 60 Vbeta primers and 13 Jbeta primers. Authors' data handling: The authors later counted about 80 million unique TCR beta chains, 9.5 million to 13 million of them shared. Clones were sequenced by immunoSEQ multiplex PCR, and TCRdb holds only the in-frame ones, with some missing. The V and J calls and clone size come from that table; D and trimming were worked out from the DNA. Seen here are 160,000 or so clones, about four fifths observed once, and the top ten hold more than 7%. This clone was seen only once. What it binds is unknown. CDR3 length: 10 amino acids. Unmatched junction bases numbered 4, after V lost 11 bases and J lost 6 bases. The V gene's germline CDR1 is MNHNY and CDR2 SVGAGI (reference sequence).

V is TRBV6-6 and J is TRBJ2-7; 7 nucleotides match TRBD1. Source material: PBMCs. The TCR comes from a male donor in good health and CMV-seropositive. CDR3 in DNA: TGTGCCGCAGGGGGTGGCGAGCAGTACTTC. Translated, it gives CAAGGGEQYF.